The present TCR beta chain was sequenced within a study of T cell responses to AZD1222 COVID-19 vaccine (dated by TCRdb to 2020 to 2023). About the full investigation: Because spike-specific TCR depth and breadth did not differ between the two schedules, AZD1222 recipients who got a second dose at roughly 4 weeks were pooled with those who got a second dose at roughly 12 weeks. A total of 230 to 250 trial participants underwent TCR sequencing, of whom 207 received two doses of AZD1222 and some 25 received two doses of the MenACWY control vaccine. Trial participants were enrolled by age into 18-55, 56-69 and 70-plus year subgroups, with approximately 160, 26 and 62 TCR-sequenced participants respectively. On the study overall, not on this receptor specifically: Epitopes outside the regions mutated in the B.1.351 and B.1.1.7 variants were reportedly recognized by nearly half of the unique spike-specific TCRs. Conclusions about previously exposed vaccinees are limited, since just five or six AZD1222 recipients were seropositive for SARS-CoV-2 at baseline. Because no day 14 peak-response samples were available, repertoires were characterized only after the peak T cell response. Participants were mostly white British, with more females than males. The authors suggested clonal diversity may have been underestimated. The 56-69-year group was small, and its depth increase did not reach significance, likely because of low power. A significant rise in spike-specific TCR breadth and depth was observed after two AZD1222 doses relative to day 0 and relative to MenACWY recipients. Vaccine-associated CD4 TCRs spanned the whole spike protein, with dominant responses in regions 160-218 and 743-854.

The CDR3 regions of human TCRbeta chains were subjected to immunosequencing. The study's processing was this. Repertoire TCRs were matched against a reference library of SARS-CoV-2-specific TCRs generated with the MIRA antigen-specificity platform. Breadth was defined as the fraction of unique TCRs that were SARS-CoV-2-associated. Depth was defined as the fraction of total T cells that were SARS-CoV-2-associated. Each spike-specific TCR was assigned to its reactive spike region and to a CD4 or CD8 class using the MIRA data. Log10-transformed breadth and depth values were compared by one-way ANOVA with Sidak's multiple comparisons tests. Not all clones reach the TCRdb copy of this immuneACCESS table, which keeps in-frame sequences only. Checked studies attribute under half of the gap to unresolved V genes and leave the rest unexplained. V, J and clone size are taken as reported in that table, and D and trimming were inferred from the DNA itself. Here the sample has approximately 150,000 clones; 85% to 95% occur a single time. Of the sample, approximately 4.8% is held by the ten largest clones.

CDR3 length: 15 amino acids, cysteine to phenylalanine. Kept here is only the CDR3 DNA, which spans 45 bases and is read in frame from base 1. CDR1 SGHRS and CDR2 YFSETQ were looked up in the germline V gene. The V end loses 1 base and the J end loses 3 bases, and a stretch of 13 bases separates them. The sample's time point label, decoded: baseline before first vaccination. Vaccinee samples were obtained from the UK trials COV001 and COV002, which included a single-blind randomized controlled phase 2/3 trial of AZD1222 (ChAdOx1 nCoV-19) in healthy adults. Trial participant PBMC samples were collected at day 0 and day 28 after the second dose for TCRbeta chain sequencing. With regard to this clone: It lacks a known antigen. Base qualities are missing; no much larger clone stands one base away.

The material was peripheral blood, obtained on day 0 of AZD1222 vaccination. In this chain, TRBV5-1 is recombined with TRBJ1-1; the D gene remains uncertain. The TCR comes from an adult in good health. The CDR3 protein is CASSLRQPRDTEAFF. Read as DNA, the sequence is TGCGCCAGCAGCTTGCGGCAGCCCCGTGACACTGAAGCTTTCTTT.